One sample yielded the 27 T cell receptor beta chains listed below, sequenced in a study of vaccination and CD4 T cells after COVID-19. The Oncomine TCR Beta short-read assay sequenced DNA from cultured CD4+ T cells. Scientists extracted genomic DNA from CD4+ T cells grown in culture. TCRdb redid the calling of the PCR reads with MiXCR, one entry per CDR3 protein. The table includes several thousand distinct CDR3 sequences, 38% detected once. The treatment is: approximately nine-day PBMC culture with coronavirus spike peptide pools or control peptides (ViraFEST assay). CD4+ T lymphocytes from the unexposed donor were collected before the COVID-19 pandemic (2011-2018). Their antigens remain unidentified. Sequencing was performed on CD4+ T cells from blood, cultured in vitro. These receptor sequences come from a human donor in good health.

This clonotype was seen more than once but under ten times. V and J are TRBV21-1 and TRBJ2-7; the D segment call TRBD2 is taken from the table without a DNA check. TRBV21-1 corresponds to a pseudogene. The CDR3 runs 19 residues. CDR3 coding DNA: TGTGCCAGCAGCAAACTCGCAATGACGGGGCCCTGCTATGCCTACGAGCAGTACTTC. It codes for CASSKLAMTGPCYAYEQYF.

This clonotype was detected only a few times. The chain combines TRBV20-1 with TRBJ2-1, with TRBD2 matching 10 bases. V trimming: 0 bases; J trimming: 9 bases; junction bases outside the gene matches: 8. The CDR3 extends over 15 amino acids. Germline V gene sequence: CDR1 DFQATT, CDR2 SNEGSKA (reference sequence). CDR3 in DNA: TGCAGTGCTAGAGATCCCCTAGCGGGAGAACTTGAGCAGTTCTTC. It codes for CSARDPLAGELEQFF.

The V call is TRBV6-1, the J call TRBJ2-2; 7 nucleotides agree with TRBD1. The germline gives CDR1 MNHNS, CDR2 SASEGT. J was trimmed by 5 bases and V by 6 bases; bases with no gene match: 6. The CDR3 consists of 14 residues. CDR3 in DNA: TGTGCCAGCAGAGAGGGGGCCCTAACCGGGGAGCTGTTTTTT. As protein: CASREGALTGELFF.

CDR3 DNA: TGTGCCAGCAGCCCCCGTCCGGCTAGCGGGGGGGCAGATACGCAGTATTTT. This gives the protein CASSPRPASGGADTQYF. The gene calls are TRBV7-2 and TRBJ2-3; 12 bases line up with TRBD2. Germline trimming cut 5 bases from V and 4 bases from J; bases unmatched to any gene: 10. Germline V CDR1 and CDR2: SGHTA, FQGNSA. The CDR3 runs to 17 residues.

This clonotype came up a few times. V gene TRBV20-1 combines with J gene TRBJ2-1, with 9 positions matching TRBD2. The V and J ends lost 1 base and 4 bases, in that order; junction bases with no gene match: 5. This CDR3 region has 15 residues. CDR1 DFQATT and CDR2 SNEGSKA come from the germline V gene (reference sequence). Written as DNA, the CDR3 is TGCAGTGCTAGAGGACTAGCGGCATTATACAATGAGCAGTTCTTC. It codes for CSARGLAALYNEQFF.

This clonotype was seen a few times. This chain links TRBV7-2 with TRBJ2-7; TRBD1 is a possible D gene (6 bases). Trimming took off 5 bases at V and 1 base at J, with 15 bases between the two ends. CDR1 is SGHTA and CDR2 is FQGNSA in the germline V gene. This CDR3 is built from 15 residues. The CDR3 loop is CASSRTWDTSYEQYF. The CDR3, as DNA: TGTGCCAGCAGCCGCACCTGGGACACGTCCTACGAGCAGTACTTC.

This sequence joins TRBV6-4 and TRBJ2-5; 11 positions agree with TRBD1. This CDR3 is built from 14 residues. Germline V gene lookup returns CDR1 MRHNA and CDR2 SNTAGT. V shed 6 bases, J shed 2 bases, and the junction held 2 bases outside the gene matches. The CDR3 sequence: CASRDRGPQETQYF. The CDR3 coding sequence is TGTGCCAGCAGGGACAGGGGGCCACAAGAGACCCAGTACTTC.

Relative to its sample, this clonotype is medium-sized. The genes are TRBV20-1 and TRBJ1-5; 7 positions agree with TRBD1. Per the germline V gene, CDR1 is DFQATT and CDR2 is SNEGSKA (reference sequence). The CDR3 loop spans 15 amino acids. V lost 2 bases and J lost 8; bases outside the gene matches: 12. CDR3 amino acids: CSARTGQMGPKPQHF. CDR3 coding DNA: TGCAGTGCTAGAACGGGACAGATGGGTCCGAAGCCCCAGCATTTT.

J is TRBJ2-7 and V is TRBV28, with TRBD2 matching 8 bases. J lost 3 bases, V lost 7 bases, and 8 bases had no gene match. The CDR3 has 14 amino acids. From germline, CDR1 is MDHEN and CDR2 SYDVKM. CDR3 in DNA: TGTGCCAGCATTCGAGCGGGAGAAAGCTACGAGCAGTACTTC. Its translation is CASIRAGESYEQYF.

This clonotype has a handful of counts. The V and J genes are TRBV11-2 and TRBJ2-1; 9 nucleotides match TRBD2. J lost 8 bases, V lost 4 bases, and 12 bases had no gene match. This CDR3 is built from 16 residues. The V gene's germline CDR1 is SGHAT and CDR2 FQNNGV. CDR3 sequence (DNA): TGTGCCAGCAGCTCCACGGGTAGCGGGAGATGGGATGAGCAGTTCTTC. The encoded protein is CASSSTGSGRWDEQFF.

This clonotype was seen more than once but under ten times. V and J are TRBV24-1 and TRBJ1-2; D remains unclear. Trimming stripped 2 bases from V and 7 bases from J, with 13 bases between. CDR3 length equals 14 residues. From germline, CDR1 is KGHDR and CDR2 SFDVKD. The CDR3 loop reads CATSDYTAFGGYTF. CDR3 in DNA: TGTGCCACCAGTGATTATACGGCTTTTGGTGGCTACACCTTC.

V and J are TRBV6-2 or TRBV6-3 and TRBJ2-7; 9 bases are shared with TRBD2. The CDR3 has 16 amino acids. V gave up 2 bases and J gave up 5 bases; unmatched junction bases: 10. The germline V gene encodes CDR1 MNHEY and CDR2 SVGEGT. CDR3 amino acids: CASSYPSSGRPNEQYF. CDR3 nucleotide sequence: TGTGCCAGCAGTTACCCAAGTAGCGGGAGACCAAACGAGCAGTACTTC.

The chain recombines TRBV28 with TRBJ1-4; TRBD1 might be the D (5 bases). This CDR3 region has 14 residues. CDR1 MDHEN and CDR2 SYDVKM come from the germline V gene. The ends were cut back, 6 bases at V and 4 bases at J, with 12 bases in the middle. The CDR3 DNA sequence: TGTGCCAGCAGCCAAGGGACGGTTAATGAAAAACTGTTTTTT. Encoded protein: CASSQGTVNEKLFF. Filled out from reference TRBV28 and TRBJ1-4, the complete variable domain reads DVKVTQSSRYLVKRTGEKVFLECVQDMDHENMFWYRQDPGLGLRLIYFSYDVKMKEKGDIPEGYSVSREKKERFSLILESASTNQTSMYLCASSQGTVNEKLFFGSGTQLSVL.

This clonotype was seen only once. With a much larger clone just one base away, this may be a read error. The rearrangement joins TRBV19 to TRBJ2-1, with 11 positions matching TRBD2. The CDR3 consists of 15 residues. CDR1 and CDR2 from the germline V gene are LNHDA and SQIVND (reference sequence). In nucleotides, the CDR3 is TGTGCCAGTACCCCCTCAGCTAGCGGGAGGAATGGGCAGTTCTTC. It encodes CASTPSASGRNGQFF. The full variable domain, completed using reference TRBV19 and TRBJ2-1, is DGGITQSPKYLFRKEGQNVTLSCEQNLNHDAMYWYRQDPGQGLRLIYYSQIVNDFQKGDIAEGYSVSREKKESFPLTVTSAQKNPTAFYLCASTPSASGRNGQFFGPGTRLTVL.

The chain couples TRBV6-1 to TRBJ1-5; no reliable D call. CDR3 length: 14 residues. The germline V gene encodes CDR1 MNHNS and CDR2 SASEGT. V was trimmed by 6 bases and J by 4 bases, leaving 13 bases between them. CDR3 in amino acids: CASSRTVANQPQHF. The CDR3 nucleotides read TGTGCCAGCAGCCGAACAGTGGCAAATCAGCCCCAGCATTTT.

CDR3 coding DNA: TGTGCCAGCAGCTTAAGGGGGAACACTGAAGCTTTCTTT. It yields the protein CASSLRGNTEAFF. The chain links TRBV7-9 to TRBJ1-1, with a weak D call TRBD1 (5 bases). The length of the CDR3 is 13 residues. The V gene lost 2 bases and the J gene lost 1 base, with 5 bases spanning the gap. Germline-derived CDR1 and CDR2 are SEHNR and FQNEAQ (reference sequence).

This chain uses TRBV24-1 with TRBJ2-1; the match to TRBD2 covers 7 bases. The CDR3 totals 17 residues. Germline-derived CDR1 and CDR2 are KGHDR and SFDVKD. The junction had 11 bases not matched to a gene; V was cut back by 0 bases and J by 7 bases. The CDR3 DNA reads as TGTGCCACCAGTGATTTGCGGGCGGGAGATGGTTGGAATGAGCAGTTCTTC. This translates into CATSDLRAGDGWNEQFF.

This chain uses TRBV6-1 with TRBJ1-2, with D possibly being TRBD1 (6 bases). In germline, CDR1 is MNHNS, CDR2 SASEGT. The CDR3 is made up of 12 amino acids. The V end lost 7 bases, the J end lost 0 bases, and 6 bases lay between the germline ends. The CDR3 loop reads CASKGANYGYTF. The CDR3 DNA reads TGTGCCAGCAAGGGGGCTAACTATGGCTACACCTTC.

V gene TRBV5-6 combines with J gene TRBJ2-5, with D unresolved. Germline CDR1 reads SGHDT; CDR2 reads YYEEEE. The CDR3 is 14 residues long. Trimming left V 4 bases short and J 2 bases short, with 12 bases between. Here the CDR3 DNA reads TGTGCCAGCAGCGGATATGTTGGTCAAGAGACCCAGTACTTC. Its translation is CASSGYVGQETQYF.

The genes are TRBV6-2 or TRBV6-3 and TRBJ2-2; D might be TRBD2 (6 bases). This CDR3 has 15 amino acids. Trimming took off 3 bases at V and 9 bases at J, with 17 bases between the two ends. Germline V CDR1 and CDR2: MNHEY, SVGEGT. The CDR3 loop reads CASSYTGTLTRELFF. CDR3 DNA: TGTGCCAGCAGTTATACCGGGACTCTTACCAGGGAGCTGTTTTTT.

This clonotype was seen more than once but under ten times. The chain employs TRBV28 and TRBJ1-2; D possibly corresponds to TRBD1 (5 bases). V lost 5 bases and J 6 bases, leaving 13 bases between the germline ends. The CDR3 extends over 13 amino acids. CDR1 and CDR2 (germline): MDHEN, SYDVKM. The CDR3 bases are TGTGCCAGCAGTCAGGGCACTGGGGATGGCTACACCTTC. Protein product: CASSQGTGDGYTF.

The rearrangement links TRBV29-1 to TRBJ2-1, with unresolved D. V lost 3 bases, J lost 0 bases, and 3 bases lay in between. Germline-derived CDR1 and CDR2 are SQVTM and ANQGSEA. There are 12 residues in the CDR3. The CDR3 loop is CSVDDSYNEQFF. CDR3 nucleotide sequence: TGCAGCGTTGACGACTCCTACAATGAGCAGTTCTTC.

This clonotype turned up a few times. This chain links TRBV20-1 with TRBJ2-3; 10 positions agree with TRBD2. The germline V gene encodes CDR1 DFQATT and CDR2 SNEGSKA (reference sequence). This CDR3 is 16 amino acids long. Trimming removed 3 bases from V and 3 bases from J; junction bases left unmatched: 9. As DNA, the CDR3 is TGCAGTGCTAGTGGAAGTAGGACTAGCGGTACAGATACGCAGTATTTT. It specifies CSASGSRTSGTDTQYF.

This clonotype was detected a few times. The chain links TRBV19 to TRBJ1-5; D uncertain. With 4 bases removed from V and 9 bases from J, the gap between germline ends came to 19 bases. CDR3 length: 15 residues. Germline CDR1 reads LNHDA; CDR2 reads SQIVND (reference sequence). The CDR3 sequence is CASSTMIEPGRPQHF. As DNA, the CDR3 is TGTGCCAGTAGTACCATGATCGAACCGGGCCGGCCCCAGCATTTT. Combining the CDR3 with reference TRBV19 and TRBJ1-5 gives the whole variable domain DGGITQSPKYLFRKEGQNVTLSCEQNLNHDAMYWYRQDPGQGLRLIYYSQIVNDFQKGDIAEGYSVSREKKESFPLTVTSAQKNPTAFYLCASSTMIEPGRPQHFGDGTRLSIL.

In nucleotides, the CDR3 is TGCAGTGCTAGAGTACGACTGCAGAACACTGAAGCTTTCTTT. Protein product: CSARVRLQNTEAFF. This chain connects TRBV20-1 to TRBJ1-1, with D unclear. The CDR3 covers 14 residues. Trimming removed 1 base from V and 1 base from J, with 10 bases in between. Per the germline V gene, CDR1 is DFQATT and CDR2 is SNEGSKA (reference sequence).

The rearrangement uses TRBV30 and TRBJ1-1; 12 nucleotides align to TRBD1. Germline CDR1 reads GTSNPN; CDR2 reads SVGIG (reference sequence). The CDR3 is 15 residues long. V shed 4 bases, J shed 4 bases, and the junction held 7 bases outside the gene matches. The CDR3 loop reads CAWTGTGGWGTEAFF. The DNA of the CDR3 is TGTGCCTGGACCGGGACAGGGGGCTGGGGCACTGAAGCTTTCTTT.

The V gene is TRBV5-4, the J gene TRBJ2-7; 11 positions match TRBD1. Germline CDR1 and CDR2: SGHNT and YYREEE (reference sequence). The J segment lost 3 bases and the V segment lost 3 bases, leaving 8 bases of the junction unmatched. The CDR3 has 16 residues. The CDR3 nucleotides are TGTGCCAGCAGCTCGGCTGCCGGGACAGGGGGCTACGAGCAGTACTTC. Amino acids: CASSSAAGTGGYEQYF. The full variable domain, its missing parts supplied by reference TRBV5-4 and TRBJ2-7, is ETGVTQSPTHLIKTRGQQVTLRCSSQSGHNTVSWYQQALGQGPQFIFQYYREEENGRGNFPPRFSGLQFPNYSSELNVNALELDDSALYLCASSSAAGTGGYEQYFGPGTRLTVT.